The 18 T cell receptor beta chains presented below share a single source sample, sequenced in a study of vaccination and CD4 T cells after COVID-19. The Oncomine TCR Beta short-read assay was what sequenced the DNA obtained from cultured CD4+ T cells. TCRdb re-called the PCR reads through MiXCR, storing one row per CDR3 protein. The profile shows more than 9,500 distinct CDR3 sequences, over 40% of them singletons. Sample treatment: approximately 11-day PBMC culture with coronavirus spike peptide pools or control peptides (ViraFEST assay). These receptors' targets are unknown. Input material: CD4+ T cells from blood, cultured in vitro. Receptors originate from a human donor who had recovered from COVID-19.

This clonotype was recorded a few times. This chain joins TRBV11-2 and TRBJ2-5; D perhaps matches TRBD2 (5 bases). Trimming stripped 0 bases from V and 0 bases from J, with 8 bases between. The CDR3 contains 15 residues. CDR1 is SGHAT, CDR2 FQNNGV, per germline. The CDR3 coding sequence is TGTGCCAGCAGCTTAGATACGGGGTACCAAGAGACCCAGTACTTC. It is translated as CASSLDTGYQETQYF.

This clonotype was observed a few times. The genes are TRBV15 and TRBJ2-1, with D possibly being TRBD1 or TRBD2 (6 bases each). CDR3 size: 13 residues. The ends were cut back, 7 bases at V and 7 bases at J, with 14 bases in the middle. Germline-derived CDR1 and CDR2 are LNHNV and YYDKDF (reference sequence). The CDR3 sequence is CATMLQGGNEQFF. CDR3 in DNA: TGTGCCACCATGCTACAGGGAGGTAATGAGCAGTTCTTC.

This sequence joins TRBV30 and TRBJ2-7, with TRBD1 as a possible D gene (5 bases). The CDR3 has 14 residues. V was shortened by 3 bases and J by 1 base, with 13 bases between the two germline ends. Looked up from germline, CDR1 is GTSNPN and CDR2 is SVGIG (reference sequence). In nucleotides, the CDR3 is TGTGCCTGGAGGGGTGACAGTCGTTCCTACGAGCAGTACTTC. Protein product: CAWRGDSRSYEQYF. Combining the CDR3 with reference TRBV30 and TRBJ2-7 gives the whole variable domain SQTIHQWPATLVQPVGSPLSLECTVEGTSNPNLYWYRQAAGRGLQLLFYSVGIGQISSEVPQNLSASRPQDRQFILSSKKLLLSDSGFYLCAWRGDSRSYEQYFGPGTRLTVT.

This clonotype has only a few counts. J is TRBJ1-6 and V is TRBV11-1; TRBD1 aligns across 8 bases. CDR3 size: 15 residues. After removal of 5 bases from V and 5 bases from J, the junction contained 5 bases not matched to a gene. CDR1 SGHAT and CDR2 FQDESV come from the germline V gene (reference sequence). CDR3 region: CASSLRTGNNSPLHF. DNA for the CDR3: TGTGCCAGCAGCCTACGGACAGGGAATAATTCACCCCTCCACTTT.

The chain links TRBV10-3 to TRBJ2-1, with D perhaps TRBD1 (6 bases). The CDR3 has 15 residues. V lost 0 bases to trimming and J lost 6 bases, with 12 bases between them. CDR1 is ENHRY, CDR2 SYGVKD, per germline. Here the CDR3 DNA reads TGTGCCATCAGTGAGTCGGGTATAGGGGGCAATGAGCAGTTCTTC. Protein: CAISESGIGGNEQFF.

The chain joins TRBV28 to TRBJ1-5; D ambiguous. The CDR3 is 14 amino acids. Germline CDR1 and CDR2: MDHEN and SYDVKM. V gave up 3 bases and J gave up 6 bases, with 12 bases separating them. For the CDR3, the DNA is TGTGCCAGCAGTTTCGTGGCGGCCAGTCAGCCCCAGCATTTT. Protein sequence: CASSFVAASQPQHF.

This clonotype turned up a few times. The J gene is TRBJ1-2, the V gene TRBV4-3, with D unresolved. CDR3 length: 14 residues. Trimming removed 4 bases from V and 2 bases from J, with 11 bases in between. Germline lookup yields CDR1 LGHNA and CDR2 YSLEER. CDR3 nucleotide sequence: TGCGCCAGCAGCCTCTCTGGCAGGAACTATGGCTACACCTTC. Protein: CASSLSGRNYGYTF.

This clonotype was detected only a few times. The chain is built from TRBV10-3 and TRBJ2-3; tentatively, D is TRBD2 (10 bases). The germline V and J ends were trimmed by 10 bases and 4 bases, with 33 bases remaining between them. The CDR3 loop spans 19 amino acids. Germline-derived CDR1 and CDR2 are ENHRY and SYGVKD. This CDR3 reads CATLSTGGPAGGIADTQYF. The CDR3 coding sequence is TGTGCCACCCTCTCGACAGGGGGTCCAGCGGGAGGGATTGCAGATACGCAGTATTTT.

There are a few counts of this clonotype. As DNA, the CDR3 is TGTGCCAGCAGTACCCCGACCGGTACGCAGTATTTT. The encoded protein is CASSTPTGTQYF. J is TRBJ2-3 and V is TRBV6-1; D not certain. Trimming took off 5 bases at V and 8 bases at J, with 11 bases between the two ends. From germline, CDR1 is MNHNS and CDR2 SASEGT. This CDR3 is built from 12 residues.

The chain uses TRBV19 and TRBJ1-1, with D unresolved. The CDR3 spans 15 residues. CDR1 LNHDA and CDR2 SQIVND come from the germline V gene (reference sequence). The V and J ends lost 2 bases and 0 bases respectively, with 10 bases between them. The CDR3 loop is CASSISRLMNTEAFF. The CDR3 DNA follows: TGTGCCAGTAGTATATCTCGGTTGATGAACACTGAAGCTTTCTTT. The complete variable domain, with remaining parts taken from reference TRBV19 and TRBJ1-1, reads DGGITQSPKYLFRKEGQNVTLSCEQNLNHDAMYWYRQDPGQGLRLIYYSQIVNDFQKGDIAEGYSVSREKKESFPLTVTSAQKNPTAFYLCASSISRLMNTEAFFGQGTRLTVV.

The CDR3 loop is CSATKGWPSSTDTQYF. For the CDR3, the DNA is TGCAGTGCCACGAAGGGGTGGCCAAGTAGCACAGATACGCAGTATTTT. The chain combines TRBV20-1 with TRBJ2-3; D is possibly TRBD1 (5 bases). This CDR3 is 16 amino acids long. Trimming pared 6 bases from V and 0 bases from J, leaving 19 bases between. Germline lookup yields CDR1 DFQATT and CDR2 SNEGSKA (reference sequence).

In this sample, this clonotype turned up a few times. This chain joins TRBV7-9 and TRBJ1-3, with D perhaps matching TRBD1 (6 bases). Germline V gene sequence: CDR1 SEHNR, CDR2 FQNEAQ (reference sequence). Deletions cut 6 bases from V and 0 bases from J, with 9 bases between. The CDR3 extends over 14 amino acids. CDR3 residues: CASSLDSSGNTIYF. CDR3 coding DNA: TGTGCCAGCAGTTTGGACAGCTCTGGAAACACCATATATTTT.

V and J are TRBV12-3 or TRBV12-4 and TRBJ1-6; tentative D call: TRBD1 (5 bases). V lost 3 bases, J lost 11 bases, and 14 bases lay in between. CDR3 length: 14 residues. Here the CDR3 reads CASSLGGIRAPLHF. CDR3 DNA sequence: TGTGCCAGCAGTTTGGGGGGGATCAGGGCACCCCTCCACTTT.

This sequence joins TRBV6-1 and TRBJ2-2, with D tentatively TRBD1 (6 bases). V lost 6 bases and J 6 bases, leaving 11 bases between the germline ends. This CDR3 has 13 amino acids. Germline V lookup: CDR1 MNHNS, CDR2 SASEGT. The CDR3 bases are TGTGCCAGCAGGGACAGTCTCCCCGGGGAGCTGTTTTTT. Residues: CASRDSLPGELFF.

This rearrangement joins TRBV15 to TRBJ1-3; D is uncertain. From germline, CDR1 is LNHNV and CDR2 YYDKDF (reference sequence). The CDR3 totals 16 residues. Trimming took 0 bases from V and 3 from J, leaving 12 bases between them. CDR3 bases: TGTGCCACCAGCAGAGATTCCGTTTGGGGTGGAAACACCATATATTTT. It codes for CATSRDSVWGGNTIYF.

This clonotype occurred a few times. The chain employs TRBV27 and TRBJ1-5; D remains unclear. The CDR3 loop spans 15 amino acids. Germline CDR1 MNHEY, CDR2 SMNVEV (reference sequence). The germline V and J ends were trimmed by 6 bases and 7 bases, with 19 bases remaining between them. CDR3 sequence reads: CASRSGVGAWQPQHF. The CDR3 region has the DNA TGTGCCAGCAGATCTGGTGTGGGCGCTTGGCAGCCCCAGCATTTT.

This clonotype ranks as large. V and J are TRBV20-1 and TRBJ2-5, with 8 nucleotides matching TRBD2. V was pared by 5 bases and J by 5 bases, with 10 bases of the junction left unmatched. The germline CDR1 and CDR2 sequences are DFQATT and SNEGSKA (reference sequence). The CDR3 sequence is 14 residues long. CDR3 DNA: TGCAGTGCTCCAAAATCGGGGGGGGAGGAGACCCAGTACTTC. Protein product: CSAPKSGGEETQYF.

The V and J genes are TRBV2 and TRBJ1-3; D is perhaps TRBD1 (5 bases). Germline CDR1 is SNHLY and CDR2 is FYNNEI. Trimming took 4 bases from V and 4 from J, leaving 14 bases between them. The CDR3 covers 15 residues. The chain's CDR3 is CASSVYKGTGNTIYF. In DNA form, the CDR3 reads TGTGCCAGCAGTGTCTACAAAGGGACGGGAAACACCATATATTTT.